Presented here are 32 T cell receptor beta chains from one specimen sequenced in a study of blood T cells in healthy people across ages. Sample-barcoded 5' priming and a J-beta primer mix drove a second PCR of 7 to 11 cycles. TCRdb reprocessed the 5' RACE reads with MiXCR, giving one entry per CDR3 protein. The table shows hundreds of thousands of distinct CDR3 sequences, with roughly half occurring only once. Input material: blood. Receptors originate from a man aged 55 to 70 in good health.

V is TRBV28 and J is TRBJ2-7; D possibly matches TRBD1 or TRBD2 (5 bases each). The better agreement between TRBJ2-5 and the DNA end casts doubt on the J call. CDR3 length equals 13 residues. CDR1 is MDHEN and CDR2 is SYDVKM in the germline V gene. The CDR3 is CASSSPGRKTQYF. The CDR3 nucleotides read TGTGCCAGCAGTTCCCCGGGACGAAAGACCCAGTACTTC.

This clonotype has only one observation. V usage is TRBV6-1 and J usage is TRBJ2-7, with TRBD1 matching over 12 bases. Germline CDR1 is MNHNS and CDR2 is SASEGT. Trimming removed 4 bases from V and 5 bases from J; junction bases left unmatched: 9. The CDR3 runs to 16 residues. In nucleotides, the CDR3 is TGTGCCAGCAGTGCCTTACCGGGACAGGGGGCCGACGAGCAGTACTTC. It encodes CASSALPGQGADEQYF.

This chain joins TRBV2 and TRBJ2-6; D unresolved. Germline loops: CDR1 SNHLY, CDR2 FYNNEI. The V end lost 1 base, the J end lost 4 bases, and 8 bases lay between the germline ends. The CDR3 runs 15 residues. CDR3: CASSEEPSGANVLTF. Here the CDR3 DNA reads TGTGCCAGCAGTGAAGAACCGTCGGGGGCCAACGTCCTGACTTTC.

CDR3 bases: TGTGCCAGCAGCCAAGAGAACGCAGGAGGTGGCTACACCTTC. As protein: CASSQENAGGGYTF. The chain uses TRBV3-1 and TRBJ1-2; no clear D gene. The CDR3 spans 14 residues. Germline V CDR1 and CDR2: LGHDT, YNNKEL (reference sequence). Trimming took 0 bases from V and 7 from J, leaving 12 bases between them.

There are many counts of this clonotype. A much larger clonotype is one base distant, so this may be a read error. The J gene is TRBJ2-1, the V gene TRBV6-6; unclear D gene. The J call may be mistaken, given a closer DNA end match to TRBJ2-7. There are 15 residues in the CDR3. The V gene's germline CDR1 is MNHNY and CDR2 SVGAGI (reference sequence). CDR3 sequence reads: CASSPTRQNYNEQYF. The CDR3 DNA sequence: TGTGCCAGCAGCCCCACGAGGCAAAACTACAATGAGCAGTACTTC.

CDR3 sequence (DNA): TGCAGCGTTGTAGGGCAGCTTACCTACGAGCAGTACTTC. Protein product: CSVVGQLTYEQYF. This chain joins TRBV29-1 and TRBJ2-7; D not certain. The CDR3 is 13 amino acids. Germline CDR1 reads SQVTM; CDR2 reads ANQGSEA. V lost 4 bases, J lost 2 bases, and 12 bases lay in between.

This chain links TRBV6-5 with TRBJ1-1; D gene unclear. Trimming left V 6 bases short and J 0 bases short, with 11 bases between. Germline V gene data show CDR1 as MNHEY and CDR2 as SVGAGI. This CDR3 region has 14 residues. CDR3 bases: TGTGCCAGCAGGAAGGTAGGCGTGAACACTGAAGCTTTCTTT. Residues: CASRKVGVNTEAFF.

CDR3 residues: CASSLSGESDYTF. The CDR3 DNA reads as TGTGCCAGCAGCTTATCGGGGGAGAGTGACTACACCTTC. J is TRBJ1-2 and V is TRBV7-2, with TRBD1 as a possible D gene (5 bases). CDR1 and CDR2 from the germline V gene are SGHTA and FQGNSA. CDR3 length: 13 residues. Trimming took 2 bases from V and 10 from J, leaving 14 bases between them.

This chain links TRBV10-3 with TRBJ2-2, with D possibly being TRBD2 (6 bases). There are 12 residues in the CDR3. Germline CDR1 and CDR2: ENHRY and SYGVKD. V was clipped by 6 bases and J by 5 bases, with 7 bases between them. The CDR3 protein is CAIRGGTGELFF. Written as DNA, the CDR3 is TGTGCCATCAGGGGAGGAACCGGGGAGCTGTTTTTT.

With respect to this clonotype: With a much larger clone just one base away, this may be a read error. No DNA is shown, since the ends of the CDR3 on it are uncertain; the CDR3 is the one TCRdb lists. The chain joins TRBV29-1 to TRBJ2-7; the DNA was not used to check the table's D call, TRBD1. Germline assignment: CDR1 SQVTM and CDR2 ANQGSEA. The CDR3 spans 12 amino acids, including both terminal residues. The CDR3 here is CSVATGAETRYF.

This chain links TRBV20-1 with TRBJ2-1; 13 bases map to TRBD2. The CDR3 runs 14 residues. The germline V gene has CDR1 DFQATT and CDR2 SNEGSKA (reference sequence). Losses at the gene ends were 4 bases for V and 8 bases for J; bases not matched to a gene: 5. The CDR3 spells CSAMGLAGLYEQFF. The CDR3 DNA follows: TGCAGTGCTATGGGACTAGCGGGACTATATGAGCAGTTCTTC.

The chain links TRBV27 to TRBJ1-2, with D perhaps matching TRBD1 (6 bases). The V end was cut by 5 bases, the J end by 8 bases, with 12 bases between. The CDR3 has 12 residues. Germline CDR1 and CDR2: MNHEY and SMNVEV (reference sequence). Written as DNA, the CDR3 is TGTGCCAGCAGTCCACAGGGTAGAGGCTACACCTTC. Amino acid sequence: CASSPQGRGYTF.

This clonotype was observed a few times. The chain uses TRBV7-2 and TRBJ2-7; D may be TRBD1 (5 bases). This CDR3 has 14 residues. The ends were cut back, 5 bases at V and 3 bases at J, with 14 bases in the middle. CDR1 and CDR2 (germline): SGHTA, FQGNSA. This CDR3 reads CASSLSDRLYEQYF. Here the CDR3 DNA reads TGTGCCAGCAGCCTCTCCGACAGACTCTACGAGCAGTACTTC.

A single count supports this clonotype. One end of the junction varies from germline; a read error may be responsible. Here the CDR3 DNA reads TGCGCCAGCAGCCGAATAGGGACAGGGAACTCCTGCGAGCAGTACTTC. Its translation is CASSRIGTGNSCEQYF. The rearrangement links TRBV4-1 to TRBJ2-5; 9 bases are shared with TRBD1. The DNA matches TRBJ2-7 better at its end, which makes the J call doubtful. The germline V gene encodes CDR1 MGHRA and CDR2 YSYEKL. The CDR3 runs 16 residues.

This rearrangement joins TRBV7-9 to TRBJ2-7; 7 nucleotides align to TRBD1. J was trimmed by 5 bases and V by 5 bases; bases with no gene match: 9. Germline loops: CDR1 SEHNR, CDR2 FQNEAQ (reference sequence). The CDR3 spans 14 residues. The CDR3 reads CASSPSDRVHEQYF. The CDR3 region has the DNA TGTGCCAGCAGCCCATCAGACAGGGTCCACGAGCAGTACTTC.

This CDR3 is CSARDPLAGITDTQYF. The CDR3 DNA sequence: TGCAGTGCTAGAGACCCACTAGCGGGCATCACAGATACGCAGTATTTT. The chain couples TRBV20-1 to TRBJ2-3; 9 bases map to TRBD2. The CDR3 contains 16 residues. Germline V gene sequence: CDR1 DFQATT, CDR2 SNEGSKA (reference sequence). Trimming removed 0 bases from V and 2 bases from J; junction bases left unmatched: 6.

There are many counts of this clonotype. The chain joins TRBV29-1 to TRBJ1-2; D is possibly TRBD1 (6 bases). Trimming took 6 bases from V and 4 from J, leaving 24 bases between them. Germline assignment: CDR1 SQVTM and CDR2 ANQGSEA. The CDR3 extends over 16 amino acids. This CDR3 reads CSVETGLNRRLYGYTF. In nucleotides, the CDR3 is TGCAGCGTGGAGACAGGCCTTAACCGCAGACTCTATGGCTACACCTTC. Full variable domain (missing parts from reference TRBV29-1 and TRBJ1-2): SAVISQKPSRDICQRGTSLTIQCQVDSQVTMMFWYRQQPGQSLTLIATANQGSEATYESGFVIDKFPISRPNLTFSTLTVSNMSPEDSSIYLCSVETGLNRRLYGYTFGSGTRLTVV.

This clonotype was seen a handful of times. The V and J genes are TRBV20-1 and TRBJ2-7; unclear D gene. Germline values: CDR1 DFQATT, CDR2 SNEGSKA (reference sequence). Trimming took 5 bases from V and 1 from J, leaving 15 bases between them. CDR3 length: 14 amino acids. CDR3 sequence (DNA): TGCAGTGCTCCAGGACCGATGCTGTCCTACGAGCAGTACTTC. Amino acid sequence: CSAPGPMLSYEQYF.

This clonotype was found a few times. This chain joins TRBV18 and TRBJ2-7; weak D call: TRBD2 (6 bases). V shed 4 bases and J shed 2 bases, with 9 bases lying between them. The germline gives CDR1 KGHSH, CDR2 LQKENI. The CDR3 covers 13 residues. The CDR3 sequence: CASSRGEAYEQYF. The CDR3 coding sequence is TGTGCCAGCTCACGAGGGGAGGCCTACGAGCAGTACTTC.

The V call is TRBV10-3, the J call TRBJ2-6, with no clear D. V lost 5 bases, J lost 0 bases, and 11 bases lay in between. The CDR3 contains 16 residues. Looked up from germline, CDR1 is ENHRY and CDR2 is SYGVKD. The CDR3 loop is CAISSADASGANVLTF. DNA for the CDR3: TGTGCCATCAGTTCGGCGGACGCCTCTGGGGCCAACGTCCTGACTTTC.

V is TRBV30 and J is TRBJ1-5; D is perhaps TRBD1 (5 bases). Trimming removed 0 bases at V and 2 bases at J, with 11 bases between. The CDR3 is 15 residues long. Germline CDR1 GTSNPN, CDR2 SVGIG (reference sequence). The CDR3 protein is CAWSVKLGRNQPQHF. The CDR3 DNA reads TGTGCCTGGAGTGTCAAATTGGGGCGCAATCAGCCCCAGCATTTT.

The J gene is TRBJ1-2, the V gene TRBV27; tentative D call: TRBD1 (5 bases). CDR1 MNHEY and CDR2 SMNVEV come from the germline V gene (reference sequence). The germline V and J ends were trimmed by 7 bases and 7 bases, with 25 bases remaining between them. The CDR3 sequence is 16 residues long. The CDR3 region has the DNA TGTGCCAGCAACAACGCCGGGACGGGGGTATACGGTGGCTACACCTTC. Protein sequence: CASNNAGTGVYGGYTF.

This rearrangement joins TRBV2 to TRBJ1-2; TRBD1 matches at 7 bases. This CDR3 contains 14 residues. J gave up 4 bases and V 6 bases, and 8 bases lay outside the gene matches. CDR1 is SNHLY, CDR2 FYNNEI, per germline. In nucleotides, the CDR3 is TGTGCCAGCAGATTGGACAGGACTATCTATGGCTACACCTTC. The encoded protein is CASRLDRTIYGYTF.

This sequence joins TRBV3-1 and TRBJ2-7, with 10 bases fitting TRBD1. CDR1 is LGHDT and CDR2 is YNNKEL in the germline V gene (reference sequence). This CDR3 region has 18 residues. V trimming: 4 bases; J trimming: 0 bases; junction bases outside the gene matches: 12. CDR3 nucleotide sequence: TGTGCCAGCAGCCGACAACGGGACAGGGGACTCAGCTCCTACGAGCAGTACTTC. Its translation is CASSRQRDRGLSSYEQYF.

A note on this clonotype: A much larger clone is a single base away; this may be a read error. The chain recombines TRBV5-1 with TRBJ2-4; D may be TRBD1 (6 bases). Germline V gives CDR1 SGHRS, CDR2 YFSETQ. V was clipped by 2 bases and J by 2 bases, with 14 bases between them. The CDR3 length is 16 residues. The CDR3 DNA reads TGCGCCAGCAGCTTCACTACAGGGCTAACCAAAAACATTCAGTACTTC. This gives the protein CASSFTTGLTKNIQYF. The whole variable domain, remainder taken from reference TRBV5-1 and TRBJ2-4, is KAGVTQTPRYLIKTRGQQVTLSCSPISGHRSVSWYQQTPGQGLQFLFEYFSETQRNKGNFPGRFSGRQFSNSRSEMNVSTLELGDSALYLCASSFTTGLTKNIQYFGAGTRLSVL.

This clonotype was seen a handful of times. This chain links TRBV2 with TRBJ2-3, with 7 nucleotides matching TRBD1. The CDR3 sequence is 14 residues long. CDR1 SNHLY and CDR2 FYNNEI come from the germline V gene. V shed 8 bases, J shed 2 bases, and the junction held 7 bases outside the gene matches. CDR3 sequence (DNA): TGTGCCAGCGGACCGGGACAGATCACAGATACGCAGTATTTT. It specifies CASGPGQITDTQYF.

This clonotype was picked up a small number of times. This chain joins TRBV11-1 and TRBJ2-7, with TRBD2 identical over 10 bases. Germline-derived CDR1 and CDR2 are SGHAT and FQDESV (reference sequence). V shed 8 bases, J shed 5 bases, and the junction held 9 bases outside the gene matches. The CDR3 has 14 amino acids. This CDR3 reads CASLTGTSVNEQYF. The CDR3 DNA reads as TGTGCCAGCCTAACCGGGACTAGCGTCAACGAGCAGTACTTC.

The chain has TRBV5-4 and TRBJ2-7, with 9 bases that match TRBD1. Germline V CDR1 and CDR2: SGHNT, YYREEE (reference sequence). The CDR3 totals 14 residues. V gave up 4 bases and J gave up 5 bases; unmatched junction bases: 7. The CDR3: CASSTQGALNEQYF. The CDR3 DNA reads as TGTGCCAGCAGCACACAGGGGGCGCTGAACGAGCAGTACTTC. Full variable domain (outside the CDR3, taken from reference TRBV5-4 and TRBJ2-7): ETGVTQSPTHLIKTRGQQVTLRCSSQSGHNTVSWYQQALGQGPQFIFQYYREEENGRGNFPPRFSGLQFPNYSSELNVNALELDDSALYLCASSTQGALNEQYFGPGTRLTVT.

The chain joins TRBV28 to TRBJ2-5; TRBD1 matches at 9 bases. The CDR3 covers 13 residues. V gave up 6 bases and J gave up 5 bases; unmatched junction bases: 4. CDR1 and CDR2 (germline): MDHEN, SYDVKM. This CDR3 reads CASRTGGRETQYF. The CDR3 nucleotides read TGTGCCAGCAGAACAGGGGGCAGGGAGACCCAGTACTTC.

The V call is TRBV2, the J call TRBJ2-5, with TRBD2 matching over 8 bases. The DNA end is a closer match to TRBJ2-7, so the J assignment may be wrong. Per the germline V gene, CDR1 is SNHLY and CDR2 is FYNNEI. This CDR3 comprises 16 residues. This chain's CDR3 is CASSEDLRAGAYEQYF. The CDR3 DNA follows: TGTGCCAGCAGTGAAGATCTCCGAGCGGGAGCCTACGAGCAGTACTTC.

As concerns this clonotype: The junction departs from the called germline gene at one end, perhaps through a read error. The chain joins TRBV5-6 to TRBJ2-7; possibly TRBD1 or TRBD2 for D (5 bases each). This CDR3 has 14 residues. The germline CDR1 and CDR2 sequences are SGHDT and YYEEEE. CDR3 loop: CASGFGTDSYEQYF. CDR3 bases: TGTGCCAGCGGCTTTGGGACGGACTCCTACGAGCAGTACTTC.

The chain combines TRBV25-1 with TRBJ2-3; the D call may be TRBD1 or TRBD2 (6 bases each). This CDR3 contains 19 residues. Trimming shortened V by 3 bases and J by 2 bases, and 24 bases separated the two germline ends. Germline V gene lookup returns CDR1 MGHDK and CDR2 SYGVNS. The CDR3 spells CASSESTQGWRALTDTQYF. For the CDR3, the DNA is TGTGCCAGCAGTGAGTCGACCCAGGGGTGGAGGGCTCTCACAGATACGCAGTATTTT.